Listed below are T cell receptor beta chains from one sample, sequenced in a study of CD8+CD57+ T cells in acquired aplastic anemia. TCRdb used MiXCR to reprocess the reads, holding one entry per CDR3 protein. The table shows just over 450,000 distinct CDR3 sequences, with over 25% occurring only once. Specimen: sorted CD4+, CD8+, or CD8+CD57+ T cells (not recorded which) from PBMCs. These receptors all stem from a human donor with aplastic anemia. Each CDR3 is given without its conserved first and last residue.

v_call: TRBV20-1
j_call: TRBJ2-3
cdr3_aa: SATPSVTSTDTQY

v_call: TRBV24-1
j_call: TRBJ2-7
cdr3_aa: ATKKAGPSYEQY

v_call: TRBV15
j_call: TRBJ2-1
cdr3_aa: ATSRDRGSYNEQF

v_call: TRBV4-1
j_call: TRBJ2-7
cdr3_aa: ASSPTLSYEQH

v_call: TRBV7-3
j_call: TRBJ1-2
cdr3_aa: ASSVETGLMGYT

v_call: TRBV20-1
j_call: TRBJ2-3
cdr3_aa: SARWSRGADTQY

v_call: TRBV15
j_call: TRBJ2-7
cdr3_aa: ATSRGTSGRPYEQY

v_call: TRBV19
j_call: TRBJ2-7
cdr3_aa: ASSTQTSYEQY

v_call: TRBV20-1
j_call: TRBJ1-5
cdr3_aa: SARDGFGADQPQH

v_call: TRBV10-1
j_call: TRBJ1-5
cdr3_aa: ASSEHGVGQPQH

v_call: TRBV4-1
j_call: TRBJ1-5
cdr3_aa: ASSQPQQGNQPQH

v_call: TRBV19
j_call: TRBJ2-5
cdr3_aa: ASSTSGVGQETQY

v_call: TRBV7-9
j_call: TRBJ2-7
cdr3_aa: ASSWAEAEMQQY

v_call: TRBV7-3
j_call: TRBJ2-3
cdr3_aa: ASSQNSGATDTQY

v_call: TRBV29-1
j_call: TRBJ2-6
cdr3_aa: SVSTATSSGANVLT

v_call: TRBV14
j_call: TRBJ1-2
cdr3_aa: ASSPRTGANYGYT

v_call: TRBV19
j_call: TRBJ2-1
cdr3_aa: ASSTGSGGFLREQF

v_call: TRBV15
j_call: TRBJ2-3
cdr3_aa: ATSRDTADGTRTDTQY

v_call: TRBV12-3/TRBV12-4
j_call: TRBJ1-6
cdr3_aa: ASSMTGASAPLH

v_call: TRBV25-1
j_call: TRBJ1-2
cdr3_aa: ASSAGTGVEGGYT

v_call: TRBV7-9
j_call: TRBJ2-7
cdr3_aa: ASSLGGLLYEQY

v_call: TRBV7-8
j_call: TRBJ2-1
cdr3_aa: ASRVTRQANLNEQF

v_call: TRBV7-2
j_call: TRBJ2-1
cdr3_aa: ASKVVSAAYNEQF

v_call: TRBV5-4
j_call: TRBJ2-3
cdr3_aa: ASSLDGGGTTDTQY

v_call: TRBV10-3
j_call: TRBJ1-6
cdr3_aa: ASTQLGGGSYNSPLH

v_call: TRBV2
j_call: TRBJ1-5
cdr3_aa: ASSPDWVPGQPQH

v_call: TRBV5-6
j_call: TRBJ1-1
cdr3_aa: ASSLSGSMNTEAF

v_call: TRBV2
j_call: TRBJ2-7
cdr3_aa: ASSPWEVGQTYEQY

v_call: TRBV2
j_call: TRBJ1-1
cdr3_aa: ASSDQVLTEAF

v_call: TRBV9
j_call: TRBJ1-1
cdr3_aa: ASSSAQGYTEAF

v_call: TRBV19
j_call: TRBJ2-1
cdr3_aa: ASKGLAGGPIYEQF